This passage covers 5 T cell receptor beta chains from one sample sequenced in a study of T cell changes during pregnancy in multiple sclerosis. Sequencing was performed with immunoSEQ multiplex PCR; in TCRdb, only in-frame clones are kept and a portion is missing. Of tens of thousands of clones listed, around 90% are singletons. Source: peripheral blood, taken in the first trimester of pregnancy. Receptors originate from a female donor in good health, enrolled as a control in a pregnancy study.

The J gene is TRBJ1-1, the V gene TRBV19; a weak D match, TRBD1 (6 bases). The CDR3 consists of 14 residues. Per germline, CDR1 LNHDA and CDR2 SQIVND (reference sequence). V was trimmed by 6 bases and J by 4 bases, leaving 15 bases between them. The CDR3 protein is CASRTLTGSTEAFF. The CDR3 nucleotides are TGTGCCAGTAGAACACTCACAGGGTCCACTGAAGCTTTCTTT.

The CDR3: CASSDRGSTGELFF. CDR3 DNA sequence: TGTGCCAGCAGCGACAGGGGGAGCACCGGGGAGCTGTTTTTT. The chain employs TRBV6-6 and TRBJ2-2, with TRBD1 identical over 9 bases. Germline loops: CDR1 MNHNY, CDR2 SVGAGI (reference sequence). This CDR3 has 14 residues. V trimming: 6 bases; J trimming: 4 bases; junction bases outside the gene matches: 3.

The chain links TRBV6-4 to TRBJ1-2; TRBD1 agrees at 7 bases. The V gene end was trimmed by 5 bases and the J gene end by 4 bases; junction bases not matched to a gene: 10. This CDR3 contains 15 residues. Germline values: CDR1 MRHNA, CDR2 SNTAGT. For the CDR3, the DNA is TGTGCCAGCAGTAAAGGACAGGAGGAGGTCTATGGCTACACCTTC. As protein: CASSKGQEEVYGYTF.

The rearrangement links TRBV6-1 to TRBJ1-1; D is uncertain. Germline V lookup: CDR1 MNHNS, CDR2 SASEGT. The CDR3 loop spans 11 amino acids. V was pared by 6 bases and J by 7 bases, with 9 bases between. The CDR3, as DNA: TGTGCCAGCAGGACATACATTGAAGCTTTCTTT. This gives the protein CASRTYIEAFF.

In its sample, this clone was seen once. The chain carries TRBV4-1 and TRBJ1-3, with D uncertain. Per the germline V gene, CDR1 is MGHRA and CDR2 is YSYEKL. The germline V and J ends were trimmed by 0 bases and 0 bases, with 6 bases remaining between them. CDR3 size: 15 residues. CDR3 coding DNA: TGCGCCAGCAGCCAAGACAGAAACTCTGGAAACACCATATATTTT. This codes for CASSQDRNSGNTIYF.